Given below is one T cell receptor beta chain in context. The data derive from a study of shared clonotypes between healthy human individuals. The CDR3 spans 14 residues. V dropped 9 bases and J dropped 1 base, with 15 bases sitting between them. The germline gives CDR1 ENHRY, CDR2 SYGVKD. Clones were read by immunoSEQ multiplex PCR, and TCRdb kept only the in-frame ones, dropping some. The sample includes a few million clones, more than 80% seen only once; the top ten take around 0.14%. The sequence was obtained from a young man in good health. This rearrangement joins TRBV10-3 to TRBJ1-1, with no clear D. Sequenced: naive CD4+ T cells sorted from blood. The subset: CD45RA+ positively selected. The CDR3 sequence: CAIRQVAGNTEAFF. The CDR3, as DNA: TGTGCCATTCGGCAGGTGGCGGGGAACACTGAAGCTTTCTTT.